Sequencing of this T cell receptor beta chain was carried out in a study of blood T cell repertoires in COVID-19. The CDR3 is 20 amino acids. The germline CDR1 and CDR2 sequences are SQVTM and ANQGSEA. Trimming removed 7 bases from V and 7 bases from J; junction bases left unmatched: 26. Method: immunoSEQ multiplex PCR; TCRdb's copy keeps in-frame clones and lacks some. The table has about 220,000 clones, 82% seen once. The chain uses TRBV29-1 and TRBJ2-1; 12 nucleotides line up with TRBD1. The receptor's source is an elderly woman with COVID-19, enrolled during active disease. The sequencing input was peripheral blood. For the CDR3, the DNA is TGCAGCGGTCAGGGACAGGGGGCCGGGAGCGGGAGGCGTACTGTAAATGAGCAGTTCTTC. Protein product: CSGQGQGAGSGRRTVNEQFF.